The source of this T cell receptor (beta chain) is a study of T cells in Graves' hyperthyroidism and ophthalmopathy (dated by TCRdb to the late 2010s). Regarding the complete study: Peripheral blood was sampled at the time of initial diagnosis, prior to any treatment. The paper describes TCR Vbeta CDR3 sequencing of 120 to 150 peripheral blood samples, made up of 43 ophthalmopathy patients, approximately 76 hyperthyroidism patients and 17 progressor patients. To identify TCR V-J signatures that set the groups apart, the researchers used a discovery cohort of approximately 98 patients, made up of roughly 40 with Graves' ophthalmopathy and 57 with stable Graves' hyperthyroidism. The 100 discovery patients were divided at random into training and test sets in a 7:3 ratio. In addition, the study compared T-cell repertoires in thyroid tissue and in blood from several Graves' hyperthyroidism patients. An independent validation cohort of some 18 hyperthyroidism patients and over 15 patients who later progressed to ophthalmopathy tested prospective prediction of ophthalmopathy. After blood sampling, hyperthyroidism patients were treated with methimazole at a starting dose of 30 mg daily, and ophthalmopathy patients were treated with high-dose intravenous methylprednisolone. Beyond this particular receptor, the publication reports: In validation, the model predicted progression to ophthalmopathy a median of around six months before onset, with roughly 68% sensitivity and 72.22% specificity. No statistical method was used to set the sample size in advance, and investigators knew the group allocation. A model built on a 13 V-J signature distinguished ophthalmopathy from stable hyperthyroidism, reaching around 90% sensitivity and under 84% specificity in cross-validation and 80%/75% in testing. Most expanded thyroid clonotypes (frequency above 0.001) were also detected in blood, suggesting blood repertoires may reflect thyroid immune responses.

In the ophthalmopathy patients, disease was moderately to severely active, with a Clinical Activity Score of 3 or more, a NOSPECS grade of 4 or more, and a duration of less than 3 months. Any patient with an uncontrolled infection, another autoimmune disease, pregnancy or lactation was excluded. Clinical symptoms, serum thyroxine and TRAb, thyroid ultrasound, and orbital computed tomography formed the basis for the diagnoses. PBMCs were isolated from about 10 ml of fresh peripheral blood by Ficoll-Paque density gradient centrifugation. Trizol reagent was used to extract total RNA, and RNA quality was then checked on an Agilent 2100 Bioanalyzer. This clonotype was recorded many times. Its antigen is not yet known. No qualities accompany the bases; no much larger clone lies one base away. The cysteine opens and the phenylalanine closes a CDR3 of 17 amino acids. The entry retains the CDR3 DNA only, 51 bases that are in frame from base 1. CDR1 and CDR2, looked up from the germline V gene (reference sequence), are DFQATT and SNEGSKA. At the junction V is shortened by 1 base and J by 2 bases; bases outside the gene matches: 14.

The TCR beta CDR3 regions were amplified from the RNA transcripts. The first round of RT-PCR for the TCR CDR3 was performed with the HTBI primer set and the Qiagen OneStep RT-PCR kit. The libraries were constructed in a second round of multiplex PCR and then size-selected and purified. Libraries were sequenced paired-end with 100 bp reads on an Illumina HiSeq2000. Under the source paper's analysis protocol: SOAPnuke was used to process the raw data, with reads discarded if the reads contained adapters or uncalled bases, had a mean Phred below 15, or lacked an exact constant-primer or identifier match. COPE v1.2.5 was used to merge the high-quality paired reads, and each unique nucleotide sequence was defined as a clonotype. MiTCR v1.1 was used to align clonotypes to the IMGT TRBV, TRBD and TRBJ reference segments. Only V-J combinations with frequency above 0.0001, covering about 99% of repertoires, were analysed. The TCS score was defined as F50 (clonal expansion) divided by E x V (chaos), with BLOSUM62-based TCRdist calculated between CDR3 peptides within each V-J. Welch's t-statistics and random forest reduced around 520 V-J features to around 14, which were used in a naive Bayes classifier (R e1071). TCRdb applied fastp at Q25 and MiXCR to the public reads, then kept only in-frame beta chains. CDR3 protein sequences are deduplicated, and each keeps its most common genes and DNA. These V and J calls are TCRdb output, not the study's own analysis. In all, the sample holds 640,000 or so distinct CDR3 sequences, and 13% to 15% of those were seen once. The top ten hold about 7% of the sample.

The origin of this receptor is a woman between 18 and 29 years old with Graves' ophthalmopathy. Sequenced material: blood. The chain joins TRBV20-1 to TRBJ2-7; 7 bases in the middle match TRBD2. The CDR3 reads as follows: CSARVFYGTTKTYEQYF. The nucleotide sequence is TGCAGTGCTAGAGTTTTCTACGGGACTACCAAAACCTACGAGCAGTACTTC.